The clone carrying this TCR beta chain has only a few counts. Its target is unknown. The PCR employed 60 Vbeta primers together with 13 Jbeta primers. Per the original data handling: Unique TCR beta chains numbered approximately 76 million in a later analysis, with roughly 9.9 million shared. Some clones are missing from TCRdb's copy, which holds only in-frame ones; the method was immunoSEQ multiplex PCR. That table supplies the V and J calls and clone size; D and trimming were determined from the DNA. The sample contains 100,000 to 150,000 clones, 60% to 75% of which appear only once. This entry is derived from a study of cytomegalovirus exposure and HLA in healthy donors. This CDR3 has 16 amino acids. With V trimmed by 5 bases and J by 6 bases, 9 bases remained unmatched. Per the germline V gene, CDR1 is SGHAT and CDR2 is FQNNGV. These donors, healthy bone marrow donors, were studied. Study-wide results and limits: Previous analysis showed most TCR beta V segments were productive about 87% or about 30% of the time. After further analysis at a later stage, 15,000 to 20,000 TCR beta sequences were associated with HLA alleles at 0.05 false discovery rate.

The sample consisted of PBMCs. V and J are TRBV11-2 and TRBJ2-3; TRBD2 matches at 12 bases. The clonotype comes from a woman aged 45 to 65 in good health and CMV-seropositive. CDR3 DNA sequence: TGTGCCAGCAGCCCCCGGACTAGCGGGGCCCGGGATACGCAGTATTTT. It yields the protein CASSPRTSGARDTQYF.